These T cell receptor beta chains were read from a single sample in a study of T cell responses to AZD1222 COVID-19 vaccine. Profiling relied on immunoSEQ multiplex PCR, and the TCRdb table lists in-frame clones only, not all of them. The sample lists 150,000 or so clones, roughly 89% seen once, with roughly 5.6% in the top ten. Sequences were derived from peripheral blood, sampled on day 0 of AZD1222 vaccination. These receptors came from an adult in good health. CDR3s include the opening cysteine and the closing phenylalanine or tryptophan. Fields, in order: J gene, V gene, D gene, clone size, CDR3 DNA, CDR3 protein. The D gene is left open where the match is weak. For some rows the clone size is stated as once, few or many, or as a class when expanded; others skip it.

TRBJ1-1 | TRBV19 | TRBD1 | - | TGTGCCAGTAGGTGGACAGGGAACACTGAAGCTTTCTTT | CASRWTGNTEAFF
TRBJ1-5 | TRBV6-5 | - | - | TGTGCCAGCAGTTACCCAACAAGACCTAGGGGGAAGCCCCAGCATTTT | CASSYPTRPRGKPQHF
TRBJ1-1 | TRBV28 | - | - | TGTGCCAGCAGCTCCCCAGGACGGAATACCGAAGCTTTCTTT | CASSSPGRNTEAFF
TRBJ2-5 | TRBV5-4 | - | - | TGTGCCAGCAGCCCCCCGGGGTCCCAAGAGATCCAGTACTTC | CASSPPGSQEIQYF
TRBJ1-6 | TRBV12-3/TRBV12-4 | - | - | TGTGCCAGCAGTCTCCCGGGTTCACCCCTCCACTTT | CASSLPGSPLHF
TRBJ2-2 | TRBV29-1 | - | - | TGCAGCGGAAAGCAAGGCACCGGGGAGCTGTTTTTT | CSGKQGTGELFF
TRBJ2-1 | TRBV9 | TRBD2 | - | TGTGCCAGCAGCGGGGGACTAGCCTACAATGAGCAGTTCTTC | CASSGGLAYNEQFF
TRBJ2-7 | TRBV5-6 | - | few | TGTGCCAGCGGCCTGGGGGGGCGCGCTGGCGAGCAGTACTTC | CASGLGGRAGEQYF
TRBJ1-1 | TRBV20-1 | - | once | TGCAGTGCTAGTAAGTCCGGGGGGCGGACTGAAGCTTTCTTT | CSASKSGGRTEAFF
TRBJ2-2 | TRBV6-4 | - | - | TGTGCCAGCAGTGATACTGTCGGTGCCGGGGAGCTGTTTTTT | CASSDTVGAGELFF
TRBJ2-7 | TRBV9 | TRBD1 | - | TGTGCCAGCAGTTTAGGCTGGACAGGGGTCTACGAGCAGTACTTC | CASSLGWTGVYEQYF
TRBJ2-2 | TRBV2 | TRBD2 | once | TGTGCCAGCAGGCCCGGGGGGGCTGATGTCGGGGAGCTGTTTTTT | CASRPGGADVGELFF
TRBJ2-7 | TRBV14 | - | - | TGTGCCAGCAGCTACTCGGGGGTACGCGAGCAGTACTTC | CASSYSGVREQYF
TRBJ1-5 | TRBV10-3 | - | - | TGTGCCATCACTGCAGGAGATAATCAGCCCCAGCATTTT | CAITAGDNQPQHF
TRBJ2-2 | TRBV11-2 | - | - | - | CASSFGPGRELFF
TRBJ1-1 | TRBV13 | TRBD1 | - | TGTGCCAGCAGCTTCGCTGACAGGGGGAACACTGAAGCTTTCTTT | CASSFADRGNTEAFF
TRBJ2-7 | TRBV28 | - | - | TGTGCCAGCAGTTTATGGGCAGGGGGGACCTACGAGCAGTACTTC | CASSLWAGGTYEQYF